Presented here are 7 T cell receptor beta chains from one specimen sequenced in a study of cytomegalovirus exposure and HLA in healthy donors. With 60 Vbeta and 13 Jbeta primers, the PCR was carried out. Measured with immunoSEQ multiplex PCR; TCRdb has only the in-frame clones, and not every one. Among under 200,000 clones listed, over 65% were seen once. Sample: PBMCs. The receptors derive from a man aged 60 to 75 in good health and CMV-seronegative.

The rearrangement links TRBV9 to TRBJ2-7; D might be TRBD2 (6 bases). V lost 2 bases and J lost 6, with 9 bases in between. The CDR3 is 12 residues long. CDR1 SGDLS and CDR2 YYNGEE come from the germline V gene. The CDR3 DNA is TGTGCCAGCAGCGTCGGGGGAGGCGAGCAGTACTTC. Translating gives CASSVGGGEQYF.

The chain joins TRBV2 to TRBJ1-1; TRBD1 aligns across 10 bases. This CDR3 region has 14 residues. CDR1 SNHLY and CDR2 FYNNEI come from the germline V gene. Trimming at V came to 7 bases and at J to 4 bases, leaving 6 bases not matched to a gene. CDR3 amino acids: CASKPRTGGTEAFF. In DNA form, the CDR3 reads TGTGCCAGCAAACCTCGGACAGGGGGCACTGAAGCTTTCTTT.

This clone was seen a few times. At the DNA level, this CDR3 is encoded by other sequences in the same sample as well. The chain has TRBV4-2 and TRBJ1-1, with a possible D match to TRBD1 (6 bases). Germline-derived CDR1 and CDR2 are LGHNA and YNFKEQ. This CDR3 contains 14 residues. V was cut by 4 bases and J by 0 bases, with 9 bases left in between. CDR3: CASSPGQLNTEAFF. The CDR3 DNA follows: TGTGCCAGCAGCCCAGGACAGTTGAACACTGAAGCTTTCTTT.

The chain uses TRBV4-1 and TRBJ2-1; a weak D match, TRBD2 (6 bases). The CDR3 sequence is 16 residues long. Germline V gene sequence: CDR1 MGHRA, CDR2 YSYEKL. V shed 0 bases and J shed 1 base, with 10 bases lying between them. The CDR3 region is CASSQDSSVSYNEQFF. The CDR3 nucleotides are TGCGCCAGCAGCCAAGATTCTAGCGTTTCCTACAATGAGCAGTTCTTC.

Only a few counts were recorded for this clone. This sequence joins TRBV30 and TRBJ2-2; D perhaps matches TRBD1 (6 bases). Germline V CDR1 and CDR2: GTSNPN, SVGIG (reference sequence). The CDR3 is made up of 14 amino acids. The V end was cut by 0 bases, the J end by 4 bases, with 9 bases between. The CDR3 sequence is CAWSVQGLTGELFF. The DNA for the CDR3 is TGTGCCTGGAGTGTACAGGGTCTCACCGGGGAGCTGTTTTTT. Filled out from reference TRBV30 and TRBJ2-2, the complete variable domain reads SQTIHQWPATLVQPVGSPLSLECTVEGTSNPNLYWYRQAAGRGLQLLFYSVGIGQISSEVPQNLSASRPQDRQFILSSKKLLLSDSGFYLCAWSVQGLTGELFFGEGSRLTVL.

This clone appeared a few times. The chain is built from TRBV4-3 and TRBJ1-5; D unresolved. This CDR3 has 14 amino acids. V lost 5 bases and J 5 bases, leaving 13 bases between the germline ends. Germline CDR1 is LGHNA and CDR2 is YSLEER. CDR3 bases: TGCGCCAGCAGCTATCCCTCCAACTATCAGCCCCAGCATTTT. It is translated as CASSYPSNYQPQHF.

The chain carries TRBV14 and TRBJ2-7, with TRBD1 as a possible D gene (5 bases). Trimming took 1 base from V and 3 from J, leaving 10 bases between them. Per the germline V gene, CDR1 is SGHDN and CDR2 is FVKESK. The CDR3 is 14 amino acids. The DNA for the CDR3 is TGTGCCAGCAGCCAAGTGGACAACGACTACGAGCAGTACTTC. The encoded protein is CASSQVDNDYEQYF.